Sequencing of this TCR beta chain was carried out in a study of OX40 agonist ivuxolimab in advanced cancers. Points from the study as a whole: Partial responders receiving 0.1-3.0 mg/kg showed among the lowest clonal expansion.

The table came from immunoSEQ multiplex PCR; TCRdb's copy has only in-frame clones and leaves some out. Of around 20,000 clones listed, about three quarters were seen once; the top ten hold around 28%. This clone was found a few times. Its specificity is unknown. This CDR3 is built from 17 residues. With V trimmed by 4 bases and J by 4 bases, 7 bases remained unmatched. Germline assignment: CDR1 LNHDA and CDR2 SQIVND (reference sequence). The chain employs TRBV19 and TRBJ2-1; 13 bases are shared with TRBD2. Specimen: CD4+ or CD8+ T cells sorted from blood, collected in a trial of the OX40 agonist ivuxolimab. The source of this sequence is an adult with an advanced solid tumor such as melanoma, head and neck, liver or kidney cancer. The chain's CDR3 is CASSTGLAGVGYNEQFF. In DNA form, the CDR3 reads TGTGCCAGTAGTACCGGACTAGCGGGAGTGGGATACAATGAGCAGTTCTTC.